This entry is about one T cell receptor (beta chain). The CDR3 sequence is 15 residues long. Germline assignment: CDR1 MGHRA and CDR2 YSYEKL. Deletions cut 4 bases from V and 1 base from J, with 13 bases between. Method: immunoSEQ multiplex PCR; TCRdb's copy keeps in-frame clones and lacks some. The data contain about 60,000 clones, 75% to 95% of them seen just once; the ten biggest clones take up approximately 10%. Documented time point: cycle 4 day 1 (C4D1), after less than 7 weeks of nivolumab. The patients all showed relapse after autologous stem cell transplantation, while their brentuximab vedotin exposure varied. This sample was included in a study of PD-1 blockade in classical Hodgkin lymphoma.

J is TRBJ1-1 and V is TRBV4-1, with a weak D call TRBD1 (6 bases). This receptor was obtained from a human donor with classical Hodgkin lymphoma. This specimen was peripheral blood mononuclear cells (PBMCs), taken before the fourth cycle of nivolumab. The CDR3 bases are TGCGCCAGCAGCCTGCGTGGACAGCCGAACACTGAAGCTTTCTTT. Amino acid sequence: CASSLRGQPNTEAFF.